This TCR beta chain was obtained from a study of blood T cell repertoires in COVID-19. Across the study: Acute-phase and convalescent COVID-19 samples originated in the United States, Italy and Spain. PBMCs, B-cell-depleted T cells, or T cells were the source of the cDNA or gDNA that made up the material.

Methods used by the authors: Amplification of reference gene primers provided the estimated nucleated cell counts. TCRdb keeps only in-frame clones here, not all; method: immunoSEQ multiplex PCR. The D gene and trimming were derived from the DNA, and the V and J assignments and clone size from that table. The data contain under 250,000 clones, over 70% of them seen just once; the ten biggest clones take up about 9%. The CDR3 runs 14 residues. The V and J ends lost 2 bases and 1 base respectively, with 8 bases between them. Germline CDR1 reads MNHNY; CDR2 reads SVGAGI (reference sequence). V usage is TRBV6-6 and J usage is TRBJ1-2; D remains unclear. The sequence derives from a man in his forties with active or convalescent COVID-19. The sequencing input was peripheral blood. The CDR3 region has the DNA TGTGCCAGCAGTTACCTCACTGGTAACTATGGCTACACCTTC. Its protein is CASSYLTGNYGYTF.